This T cell receptor beta chain was identified during a study of T cell changes during pregnancy in multiple sclerosis. The protocol was immunoSEQ multiplex PCR, while the TCRdb copy is restricted to in-frame clones and leaves out a portion. This repertoire shows tens of thousands of clones, roughly 90% found once; its top ten account for 1% to 1.5%. Sequenced here: peripheral blood, sampled in the second trimester of pregnancy. This sequence was found in a female donor with multiple sclerosis, enrolled in a pregnancy study.

CDR3 sequence: CASSPSGGGLYEQYF. The CDR3, as DNA: TGTGCCAGCTCACCGTCTGGGGGCGGACTCTACGAGCAGTACTTC. This chain uses TRBV18 with TRBJ2-7; the D gene is possibly TRBD1 (6 bases). The length of the CDR3 is 15 residues. CDR1 and CDR2 from the germline V gene are KGHSH and LQKENI. V lost 3 bases and J lost 3, with 15 bases in between.